The following is a T cell receptor beta chain sequence with its context. Its antigen is undetermined. Reverse transcription used about 500 ng RNA and constant-region primers for alpha and beta. Using multiplexing indices, alpha and beta chain libraries were generated apart by chain-specific third strand synthesis. Ligation attached cDNA to a 5' RACE adapter that carried a random hexamer and SP2 site. Using its own MiXCR run on the 5' RACE reads, TCRdb lists one record per CDR3 protein. The sample includes fewer than 7,000 distinct CDR3 sequences, about a tenth of them seen just once. The data belong to a study of HIV-infected patients and healthy controls. Background on the study: Most of the sixteen became undetectable by the second bleed, and all after another year of therapy.

Whole blood was used without fractionation, so all unsorted peripheral T cells were included. Study-wide points: Apparent post-therapy Gini recovery among HIV-infected patients was not reproduced with size-matched repertoires.

The sample consisted of blood, taken before antiretroviral therapy. The origin of this receptor is an adult with HIV infection.

The CDR3 here is CASSLRQGGLLAKNIQYF. The CDR3 region has the DNA TGCGCCAGCAGCTTGCGCCAGGGGGGCCTACTAGCCAAAAACATTCAGTACTTC. The V gene is TRBV5-1, the J gene TRBJ2-4; possibly TRBD1 for D (7 bases). Trimming shortened V by 1 base and J by 0 bases, and 17 bases separated the two germline ends. Per germline, CDR1 SGHRS and CDR2 YFSETQ. This CDR3 has 18 residues.